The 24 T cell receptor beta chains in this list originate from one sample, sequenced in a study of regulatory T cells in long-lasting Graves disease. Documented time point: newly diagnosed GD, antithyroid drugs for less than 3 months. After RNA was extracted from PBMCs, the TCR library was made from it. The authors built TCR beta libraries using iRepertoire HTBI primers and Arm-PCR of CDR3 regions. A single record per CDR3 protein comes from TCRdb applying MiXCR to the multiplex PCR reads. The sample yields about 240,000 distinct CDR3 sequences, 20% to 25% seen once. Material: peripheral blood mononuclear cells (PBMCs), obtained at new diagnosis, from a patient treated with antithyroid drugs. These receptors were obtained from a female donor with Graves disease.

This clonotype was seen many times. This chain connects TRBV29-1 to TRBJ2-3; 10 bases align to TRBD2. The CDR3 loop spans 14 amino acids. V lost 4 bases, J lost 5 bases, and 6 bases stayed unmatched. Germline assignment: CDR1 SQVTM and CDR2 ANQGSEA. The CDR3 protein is CSVAASGSKDTQYF. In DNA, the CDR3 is TGCAGCGTTGCTGCTAGCGGGAGTAAAGATACGCAGTATTTT.

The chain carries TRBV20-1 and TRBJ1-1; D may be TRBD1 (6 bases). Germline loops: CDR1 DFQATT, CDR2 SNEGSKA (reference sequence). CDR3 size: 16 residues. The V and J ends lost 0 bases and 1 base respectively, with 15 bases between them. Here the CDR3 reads CSARDWGGAGNTEAFF. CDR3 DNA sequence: TGCAGTGCTAGAGATTGGGGGGGCGCCGGGAACACTGAAGCTTTCTTT.

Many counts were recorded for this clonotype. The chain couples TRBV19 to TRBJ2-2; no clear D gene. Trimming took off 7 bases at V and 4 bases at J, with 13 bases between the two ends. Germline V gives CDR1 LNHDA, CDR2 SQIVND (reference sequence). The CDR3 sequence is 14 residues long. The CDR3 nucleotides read TGTGCCAGTAATTTGGCAGCGCGCACCGGGGAGCTGTTTTTT. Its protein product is CASNLAARTGELFF.

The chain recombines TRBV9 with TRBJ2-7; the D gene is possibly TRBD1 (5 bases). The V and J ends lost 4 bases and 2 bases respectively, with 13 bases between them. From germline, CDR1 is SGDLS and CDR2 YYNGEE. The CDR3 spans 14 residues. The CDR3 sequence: CASSTRGSPYEQYF. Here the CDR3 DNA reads TGTGCCAGCAGCACAAGGGGAAGCCCCTACGAGCAGTACTTC.

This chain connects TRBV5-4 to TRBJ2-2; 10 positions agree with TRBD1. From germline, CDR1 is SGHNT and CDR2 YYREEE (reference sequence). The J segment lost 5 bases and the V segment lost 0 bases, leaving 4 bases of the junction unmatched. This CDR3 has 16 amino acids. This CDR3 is CASSLGGQGWTGELFF. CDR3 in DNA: TGTGCCAGCAGCTTGGGGGGACAGGGGTGGACCGGGGAGCTGTTTTTT.

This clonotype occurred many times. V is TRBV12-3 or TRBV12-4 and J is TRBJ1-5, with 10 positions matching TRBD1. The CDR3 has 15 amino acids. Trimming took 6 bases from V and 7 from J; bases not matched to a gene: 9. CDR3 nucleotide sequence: TGTGCCAGCAGCACCGACAGGGGGCTAGGACAGCCCCAGCATTTT. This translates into CASSTDRGLGQPQHF.

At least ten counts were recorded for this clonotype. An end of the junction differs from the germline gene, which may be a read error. The CDR3 protein is CAGSLGRGRYYNEQFF. The CDR3 nucleotides are TGTGCCGGCAGCTTAGGACGGGGCCGTTATTACAATGAGCAGTTCTTC. The V call is TRBV7-2, the J call TRBJ2-1; D tentatively reads TRBD1 or TRBD2 (5 bases each). CDR3 length: 16 amino acids. Germline loops: CDR1 SGHTA, CDR2 FQGNSA. The full variable domain, its missing parts supplied by reference TRBV7-2 and TRBJ2-1, is GAGVSQSPSNKVTEKGKDVELRCDPISGHTALYWYRQSLGQGLEFLIYFQGNSAPDKSGLPSDRFSAERTGGSVSTLTIQRTQQEDSAVYLCAGSLGRGRYYNEQFFGPGTRLTVL.

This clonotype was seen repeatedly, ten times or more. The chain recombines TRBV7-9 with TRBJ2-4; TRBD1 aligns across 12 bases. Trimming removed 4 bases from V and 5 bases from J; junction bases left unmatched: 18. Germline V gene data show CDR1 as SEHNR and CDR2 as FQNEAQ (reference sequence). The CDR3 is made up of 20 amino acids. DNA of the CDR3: TGTGCCAGCAGCTCAATTAGCGGGACAGGGGGCATCCCAAATGAAAACATTCAGTACTTC. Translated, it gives CASSSISGTGGIPNENIQYF.

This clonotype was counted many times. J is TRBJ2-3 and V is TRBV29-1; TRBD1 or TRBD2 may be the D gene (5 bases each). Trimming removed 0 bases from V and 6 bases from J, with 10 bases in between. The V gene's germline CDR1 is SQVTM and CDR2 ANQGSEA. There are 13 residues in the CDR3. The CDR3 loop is CSVEDLRGDTQYF. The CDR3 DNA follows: TGCAGCGTTGAAGATCTACGGGGCGATACGCAGTATTTT.

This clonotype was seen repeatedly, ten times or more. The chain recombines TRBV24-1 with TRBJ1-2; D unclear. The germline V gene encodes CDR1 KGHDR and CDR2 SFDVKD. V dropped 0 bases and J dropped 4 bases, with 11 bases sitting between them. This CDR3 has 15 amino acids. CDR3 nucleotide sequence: TGTGCCACCAGTGATTTGCACGGGGAGAGCTATGGCTACACCTTC. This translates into CATSDLHGESYGYTF.

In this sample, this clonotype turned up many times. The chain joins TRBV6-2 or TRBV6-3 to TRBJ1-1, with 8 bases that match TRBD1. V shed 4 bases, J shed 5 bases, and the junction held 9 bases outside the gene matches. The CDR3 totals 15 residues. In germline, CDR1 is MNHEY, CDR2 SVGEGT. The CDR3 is CASSSHGQGKTEAFF. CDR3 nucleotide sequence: TGTGCCAGCAGTTCGCACGGACAGGGCAAGACTGAAGCTTTCTTT.

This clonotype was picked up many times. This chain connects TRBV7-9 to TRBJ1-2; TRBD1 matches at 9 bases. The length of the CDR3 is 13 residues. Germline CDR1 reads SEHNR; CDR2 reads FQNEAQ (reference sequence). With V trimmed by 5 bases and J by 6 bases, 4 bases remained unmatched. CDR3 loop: CASSGQGRDGYTF. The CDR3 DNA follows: TGTGCCAGCAGCGGACAGGGGCGGGATGGCTACACCTTC.

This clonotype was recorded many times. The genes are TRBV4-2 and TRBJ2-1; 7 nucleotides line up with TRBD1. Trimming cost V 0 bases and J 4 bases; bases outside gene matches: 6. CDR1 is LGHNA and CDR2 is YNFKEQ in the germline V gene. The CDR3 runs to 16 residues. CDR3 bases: TGTGCCAGCAGCCAAGACTCGGACAGGAGTTACAATGAGCAGTTCTTC. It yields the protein CASSQDSDRSYNEQFF.

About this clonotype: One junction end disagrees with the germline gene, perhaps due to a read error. This chain's CDR3 is CASSFDRADVLTF. CDR3 nucleotide sequence: TGTGCCAGCAGCTTTGACAGGGCCGACGTCCTGACTTTC. The rearrangement uses TRBV7-2 and TRBJ2-6, with 7 bases fitting TRBD1. Germline V CDR1 and CDR2: SGHTA, FQGNSA. The CDR3 has 13 amino acids.

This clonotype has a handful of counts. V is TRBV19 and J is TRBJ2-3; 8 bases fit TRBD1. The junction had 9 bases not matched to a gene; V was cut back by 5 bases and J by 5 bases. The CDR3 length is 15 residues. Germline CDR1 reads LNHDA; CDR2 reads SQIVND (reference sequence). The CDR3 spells CASSLRDRGLDTQYF. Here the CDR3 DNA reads TGTGCCAGTAGTCTCAGAGACAGGGGTCTAGATACGCAGTATTTT.

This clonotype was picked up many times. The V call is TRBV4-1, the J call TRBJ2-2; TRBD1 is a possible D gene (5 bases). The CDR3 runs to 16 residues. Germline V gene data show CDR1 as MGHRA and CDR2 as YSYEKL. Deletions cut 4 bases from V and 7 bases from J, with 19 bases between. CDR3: CASSPEGVAQDGELFF. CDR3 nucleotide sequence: TGCGCCAGCAGCCCCGAAGGGGTAGCACAGGACGGGGAGCTGTTTTTT.

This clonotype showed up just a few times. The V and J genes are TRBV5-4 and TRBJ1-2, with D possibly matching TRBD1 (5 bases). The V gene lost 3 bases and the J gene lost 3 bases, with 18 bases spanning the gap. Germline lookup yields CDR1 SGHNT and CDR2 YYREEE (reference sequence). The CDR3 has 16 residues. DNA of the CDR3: TGTGCCAGCAGCTCTCGAAATGCGGACACAGACTATGGCTACACCTTC. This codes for CASSSRNADTDYGYTF.

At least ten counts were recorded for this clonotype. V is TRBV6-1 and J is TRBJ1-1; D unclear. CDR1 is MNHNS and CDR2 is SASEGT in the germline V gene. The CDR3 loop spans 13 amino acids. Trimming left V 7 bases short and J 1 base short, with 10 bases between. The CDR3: CASNNRENTEAFF. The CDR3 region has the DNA TGTGCCAGCAACAACAGAGAGAACACTGAAGCTTTCTTT.

CDR3: CRAGGAGHDEQFF. The CDR3 nucleotides are TGCAGGGCAGGGGGGGCGGGACACGATGAGCAGTTCTTC. The chain recombines TRBV20-1 with TRBJ2-1, with D possibly being TRBD1 or TRBD2 (7 bases each). The CDR3 spans 13 residues. Germline V gene lookup returns CDR1 DFQATT and CDR2 SNEGSKA (reference sequence).

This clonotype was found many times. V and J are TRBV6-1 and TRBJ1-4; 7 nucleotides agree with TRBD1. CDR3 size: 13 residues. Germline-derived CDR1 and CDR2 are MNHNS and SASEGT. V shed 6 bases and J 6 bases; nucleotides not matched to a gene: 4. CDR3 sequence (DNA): TGTGCCAGCAGGGACAGGCGGGATGAAAAACTGTTTTTT. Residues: CASRDRRDEKLFF.

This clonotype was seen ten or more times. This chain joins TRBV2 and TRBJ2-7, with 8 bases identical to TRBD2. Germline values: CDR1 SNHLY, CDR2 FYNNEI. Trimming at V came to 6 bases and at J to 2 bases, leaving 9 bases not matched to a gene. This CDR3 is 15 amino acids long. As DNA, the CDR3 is TGTGCCAGCAGGTTTAGCGGGGAGGTTACCTACGAGCAGTACTTC. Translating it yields CASRFSGEVTYEQYF.

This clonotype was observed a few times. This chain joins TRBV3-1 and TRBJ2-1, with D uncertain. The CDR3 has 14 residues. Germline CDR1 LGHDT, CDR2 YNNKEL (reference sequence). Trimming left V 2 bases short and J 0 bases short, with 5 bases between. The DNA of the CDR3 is TGTGCCAGCAGCCAACAATTCTCCTACAATGAGCAGTTCTTC. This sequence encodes CASSQQFSYNEQFF.

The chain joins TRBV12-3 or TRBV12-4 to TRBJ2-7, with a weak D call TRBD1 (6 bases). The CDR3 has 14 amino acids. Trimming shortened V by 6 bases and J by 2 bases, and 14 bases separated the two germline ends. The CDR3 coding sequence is TGTGCCAGCAGGAGTGGACAGACGACCTACGAGCAGTACTTC. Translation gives CASRSGQTTYEQYF.

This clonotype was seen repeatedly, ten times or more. The chain's CDR3 is CASSFRQGSEKLFF. In nucleotides, the CDR3 is TGTGCCAGCAGTTTTCGGCAGGGAAGTGAAAAACTGTTTTTT. The chain couples TRBV12-3 or TRBV12-4 to TRBJ1-4; possibly TRBD1 for D (5 bases). Trimming shortened V by 3 bases and J by 7 bases, and 12 bases separated the two germline ends. The CDR3 runs 14 residues.